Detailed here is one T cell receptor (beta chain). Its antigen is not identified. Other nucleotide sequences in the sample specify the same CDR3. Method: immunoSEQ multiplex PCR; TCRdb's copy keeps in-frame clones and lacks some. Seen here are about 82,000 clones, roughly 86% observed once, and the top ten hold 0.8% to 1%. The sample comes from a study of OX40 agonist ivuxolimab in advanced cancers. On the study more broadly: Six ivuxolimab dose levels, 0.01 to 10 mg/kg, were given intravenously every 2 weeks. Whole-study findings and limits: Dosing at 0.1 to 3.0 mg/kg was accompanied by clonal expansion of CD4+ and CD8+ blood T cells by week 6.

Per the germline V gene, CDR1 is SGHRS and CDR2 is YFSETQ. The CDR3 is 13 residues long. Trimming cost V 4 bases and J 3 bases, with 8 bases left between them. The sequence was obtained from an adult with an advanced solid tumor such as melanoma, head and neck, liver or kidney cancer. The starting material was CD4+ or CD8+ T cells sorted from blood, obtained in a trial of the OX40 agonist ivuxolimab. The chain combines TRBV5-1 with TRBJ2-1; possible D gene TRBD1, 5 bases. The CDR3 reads CASSSQGYNEQFF. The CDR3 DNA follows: TGCGCCAGCAGCAGCCAGGGCTACAATGAGCAGTTCTTC. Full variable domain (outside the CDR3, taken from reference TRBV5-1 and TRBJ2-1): KAGVTQTPRYLIKTRGQQVTLSCSPISGHRSVSWYQQTPGQGLQFLFEYFSETQRNKGNFPGRFSGRQFSNSRSEMNVSTLELGDSALYLCASSSQGYNEQFFGPGTRLTVL.